These 28 T cell receptor beta chains were sequenced from one sample in a study of OX40 agonist ivuxolimab in advanced cancers. Profiling relied on immunoSEQ multiplex PCR, and the TCRdb table lists in-frame clones only, not all of them. Of tens of thousands of clones listed, 70% to 90% are singletons. This material consisted of CD4+ or CD8+ T cells sorted from blood, taken in a trial of the OX40 agonist ivuxolimab. These receptor sequences come from an adult with an advanced solid tumor such as melanoma, head and neck, liver or kidney cancer.

This sequence joins TRBV7-6 and TRBJ2-7; the D gene is possibly TRBD1 (8 bases). Trimming cost V 2 bases and J 2 bases, with 16 bases left between them. The CDR3 spans 16 residues. Germline-derived CDR1 and CDR2 are SGHVS and FNYEAQ. CDR3 residues: CASSLPRQGTTYEQYF. CDR3 in DNA: TGTGCCAGCAGCTTACCCCGACAGGGGACTACCTACGAGCAGTACTTC.

The V call is TRBV5-1, the J call TRBJ2-3, with D tentatively TRBD2 (7 bases). Trimming took off 2 bases at V and 4 bases at J, with 17 bases between the two ends. The CDR3 totals 16 residues. The V gene's germline CDR1 is SGHRS and CDR2 YFSETQ. For the CDR3, the DNA is TGCGCCAGCAGCTTTGGGGGGGCCCGGCGCGCAGATACGCAGTATTTT. Translation: CASSFGGARRADTQYF.

The CDR3 spells CASSLLAQFGVGYTF. The CDR3 nucleotides are TGTGCCAGCAGCTTGCTAGCCCAATTTGGGGTTGGCTACACCTTC. The chain is built from TRBV5-4 and TRBJ1-2, with no clear D. Germline CDR1 SGHNT, CDR2 YYREEE (reference sequence). With 1 base removed from V and 7 bases from J, the gap between germline ends came to 17 bases. The CDR3 totals 15 residues.

The rearrangement uses TRBV2 and TRBJ2-7; perhaps D is TRBD1 or TRBD2 (5 bases each). This CDR3 is built from 16 residues. Looked up from germline, CDR1 is SNHLY and CDR2 is FYNNEI. V was clipped by 4 bases and J by 3 bases, with 19 bases between them. The CDR3 DNA sequence: TGTGCCAGCAGTGGTGGACCGGGACCGACATTCTACGAGCAGTACTTC. It yields the protein CASSGGPGPTFYEQYF.

The chain recombines TRBV19 with TRBJ1-5; D call uncertain. This CDR3 is 13 amino acids long. CDR1 and CDR2 from the germline V gene are LNHDA and SQIVND (reference sequence). Deletions cut 6 bases from V and 6 bases from J, with 12 bases between. The CDR3 DNA is TGTGCCAGTAGCGAGGACGGTGGTCAGCCCCAGCATTTT. Residues: CASSEDGGQPQHF.

V is TRBV6-1 and J is TRBJ2-5; D is unclear. The end of the DNA fits TRBJ2-7 better, so the J call may be wrong. Per the germline V gene, CDR1 is MNHNS and CDR2 is SASEGT. CDR3 length: 14 amino acids. The CDR3 loop is CASSVGPTQYEQYF. The CDR3 DNA reads as TGTGCCAGCAGTGTAGGCCCAACTCAATACGAGCAGTACTTC.

The chain uses TRBV4-1 and TRBJ1-2; unclear D gene. CDR3 length equals 12 residues. V lost 1 base and J lost 7, with 7 bases in between. The germline V gene encodes CDR1 MGHRA and CDR2 YSYEKL. CDR3: CASSQGKAGYTF. The CDR3 coding sequence is TGCGCCAGCAGCCAAGGTAAAGCTGGCTACACCTTC.

The chain recombines TRBV15 with TRBJ2-5; 11 bases map to TRBD2. The V gene end was trimmed by 3 bases and the J gene end by 2 bases; junction bases not matched to a gene: 8. The germline gives CDR1 LNHNV, CDR2 YYDKDF (reference sequence). The CDR3 covers 17 residues. CDR3 loop: CATSRGTSGRDQETQYF. The CDR3 coding sequence is TGTGCCACCAGCAGGGGCACTAGCGGGAGAGATCAAGAGACCCAGTACTTC.

This clone was seen a few times. The chain is built from TRBV19 and TRBJ2-7; TRBD1 might be the D (5 bases). The CDR3 totals 16 residues. V was clipped by 3 bases and J by 1 base, with 16 bases between them. CDR1 and CDR2 (germline): LNHDA, SQIVND (reference sequence). The CDR3 is CASSIRTSAVSYEQYF. The CDR3 coding sequence is TGTGCCAGTAGTATCCGGACATCCGCCGTGTCCTACGAGCAGTACTTC.

This rearrangement joins TRBV28 to TRBJ2-3, with a possible D match to TRBD1 (6 bases). The CDR3 totals 14 residues. Germline V lookup: CDR1 MDHEN, CDR2 SYDVKM. V was clipped by 5 bases and J by 2 bases, with 11 bases between them. This CDR3 is CASSPRGPTDTQYF. The CDR3 DNA follows: TGTGCCAGCAGTCCCAGGGGACCCACAGATACGCAGTATTTT.

This CDR3 is CASSSGQANNYGYTF. In DNA form, the CDR3 reads TGTGCCAGCAGTTCCGGACAGGCCAATAACTATGGCTACACCTTC. The rearrangement links TRBV5-6 to TRBJ1-2; TRBD1 aligns across 7 bases. V lost 5 bases, J lost 1 base, and 8 bases stayed unmatched. This CDR3 spans 15 amino acids. Germline V CDR1 and CDR2: SGHDT, YYEEEE.

The DNA for the CDR3 is TGTGCCAGTAAACGGTGGGGATCCCAAGAGACCCAGTACTTC. This sequence encodes CASKRWGSQETQYF. V and J are TRBV19 and TRBJ2-5; D is unresolved. V lost 7 bases and J 1 base, leaving 13 bases between the germline ends. From germline, CDR1 is LNHDA and CDR2 SQIVND (reference sequence). The CDR3 is made up of 14 amino acids.

The V call is TRBV5-4, the J call TRBJ2-5; D not certain. This CDR3 contains 13 residues. Germline V CDR1 and CDR2: SGHNT, YYREEE (reference sequence). Between the trimmed V and J ends, which lost 2 bases and 11 bases, there was a span of 16 bases. The CDR3 reads CASSFFMGVEQYF. In DNA form, the CDR3 reads TGTGCCAGCAGCTTCTTTATGGGCGTTGAGCAGTACTTC.

The CDR3 protein is CASSWSGYEKLFF. The CDR3 nucleotides read TGTGCCAGCAGCTGGAGTGGTTATGAAAAACTGTTTTTT. The V call is TRBV7-9, the J call TRBJ1-4; D gene unclear. CDR1 is SEHNR, CDR2 FQNEAQ, per germline (reference sequence). Between the trimmed V and J ends, which lost 4 bases and 6 bases, there was a span of 9 bases. CDR3 length equals 13 residues.

A few counts support this clone. The J gene is TRBJ2-3, the V gene TRBV7-3; 9 bases are a match to TRBD2. The V segment lost 2 bases and the J segment 4 bases; nucleotides outside the gene matches: 7. The length of the CDR3 is 16 residues. The V gene's germline CDR1 is SGHTA and CDR2 FQGTGA. DNA for the CDR3: TGTGCCAGCAGCTTAGGGACTAGCTTAAAGTCAGATACGCAGTATTTT. This encodes CASSLGTSLKSDTQYF.

This clone occurred a few times. This chain joins TRBV6-6 and TRBJ1-4; D is possibly TRBD1 (5 bases). CDR1 is MNHNY and CDR2 is SVGAGI in the germline V gene (reference sequence). V lost 7 bases, J lost 5 bases, and 11 bases lay in between. This CDR3 comprises 13 residues. CDR3: CASTQGTNEKLFF. CDR3 DNA sequence: TGTGCCAGCACCCAGGGCACAAATGAAAAACTGTTTTTT.

The genes are TRBV27 and TRBJ2-7; a weak D match, TRBD2 (5 bases). This CDR3 has 13 residues. The germline V gene has CDR1 MNHEY and CDR2 SMNVEV (reference sequence). Trimming pared 4 bases from V and 9 bases from J, leaving 16 bases between. CDR3 sequence (DNA): TGTGCCAGCAGTTCCAATTCGGCCGAGGGGCAGTACTTC. This translates into CASSSNSAEGQYF.

The V and J genes are TRBV5-6 and TRBJ2-1; D not certain. In germline, CDR1 is SGHDT, CDR2 YYEEEE. The CDR3 spans 11 residues. V lost 1 base and J lost 5, with 1 base in between. As DNA, the CDR3 is TGTGCCAGCAGCTTGAACAATGAGCAGTTCTTC. Its protein is CASSLNNEQFF.

The chain couples TRBV5-4 to TRBJ2-4, with D hard to call. The CDR3 is 14 amino acids. V gave up 5 bases and J gave up 0 bases, with 9 bases separating them. CDR1 SGHNT and CDR2 YYREEE come from the germline V gene (reference sequence). CDR3 nucleotides: TGTGCCAGCAGGTCCTGGGGAGCCAAAAACATTCAGTACTTC. Protein sequence: CASRSWGAKNIQYF. The whole variable domain, remainder taken from reference TRBV5-4 and TRBJ2-4, is ETGVTQSPTHLIKTRGQQVTLRCSSQSGHNTVSWYQQALGQGPQFIFQYYREEENGRGNFPPRFSGLQFPNYSSELNVNALELDDSALYLCASRSWGAKNIQYFGAGTRLSVL.

The rearrangement links TRBV5-4 to TRBJ2-7, with D unresolved. Trimming left V 1 base short and J 6 bases short, with 5 bases between. The CDR3 has 11 amino acids. Per germline, CDR1 SGHNT and CDR2 YYREEE (reference sequence). The CDR3 DNA is TGTGCCAGCAGCTTGTATCGCGAGCAGTACTTC. Its translation is CASSLYREQYF.

The V call is TRBV18, the J call TRBJ1-5; no firm D call. CDR3 length: 15 amino acids. Germline V CDR1 and CDR2: KGHSH, LQKENI. The V end was cut by 3 bases, the J end by 0 bases, with 9 bases between. CDR3 bases: TGTGCCAGCTCACCGCGGACGAATAGCAATCAGCCCCAGCATTTT. Translated: CASSPRTNSNQPQHF.

The rearrangement links TRBV1 to TRBJ1-3. TRBV1 is a recognized pseudogene. This CDR3 region has 13 residues. The CDR3 nucleotides read TGCACCAGCAGCCAAGTAGGTGGAAACACCATATATTTT. It yields the protein CTSSQVGGNTIYF.

This clone was picked up one time. In DNA, the CDR3 is TGCGCCAGCAGCCTTCTGGACAGGGCCAACACCGGGGAGCTGTTTTTT. Residues: CASSLLDRANTGELFF. The V call is TRBV4-1, the J call TRBJ2-2; TRBD1 matches at 8 bases. J lost 2 bases, V lost 4 bases, and 6 bases had no gene match. Germline CDR1 and CDR2: MGHRA and YSYEKL. The CDR3 covers 16 residues.

V is TRBV6-1 and J is TRBJ2-5; TRBD2 aligns across 10 bases. The CDR3 spans 14 residues. J lost 4 bases, V lost 7 bases, and 6 bases had no gene match. Germline V gene sequence: CDR1 MNHNS, CDR2 SASEGT. The CDR3 nucleotides read TGTGCCAGCACTCCCCTAGCGGGAGTAGAGACCCAGTACTTC. Amino acid sequence: CASTPLAGVETQYF.

The V gene is TRBV10-2, the J gene TRBJ2-7, with unresolved D. V was cut by 0 bases and J by 0 bases, with 3 bases left in between. Looked up from germline, CDR1 is WSHSY and CDR2 is SAAADI. The CDR3 consists of 13 residues. The CDR3 reads CASSESSSYEQYF. Written as DNA, the CDR3 is TGCGCCAGCAGTGAGTCTAGCTCCTACGAGCAGTACTTC.

The V and J genes are TRBV5-1 and TRBJ2-2; D call uncertain. The V gene's germline CDR1 is SGHRS and CDR2 YFSETQ. The CDR3 runs to 12 residues. The V end lost 8 bases, the J end lost 0 bases, and 5 bases lay between the germline ends. The CDR3 nucleotides read TGCGCCAGTGTAGCGAACACCGGGGAGCTGTTTTTT. Translating gives CASVANTGELFF.

The chain employs TRBV6-1 and TRBJ1-5, with D possibly being TRBD1 (5 bases). CDR1 is MNHNS, CDR2 SASEGT, per germline. The ends were cut back, 2 bases at V and 0 bases at J, with 11 bases in the middle. This CDR3 is 16 amino acids long. CDR3 sequence (DNA): TGTGCCAGCAGTGAAAGGGGAAGGTATAGCAATCAGCCCCAGCATTTT. This gives the protein CASSERGRYSNQPQHF.

The chain combines TRBV7-7 with TRBJ2-3; the D gene is possibly TRBD1 (7 bases). The CDR3 consists of 16 residues. Trimming took off 5 bases at V and 9 bases at J, with 24 bases between the two ends. Germline V CDR1 and CDR2: SSHAT, FNYEAQ (reference sequence). The CDR3 region has the DNA TGTGCCAGCAGCCCCCGGACAGGACCCCACAGCGGGACGCAGTATTTT. The encoded protein is CASSPRTGPHSGTQYF. The full variable domain, in which reference TRBV7-7 and TRBJ2-3 provide the parts outside the CDR3, is GAGVSQSPRYKVTKRGQDVTLRCDPISSHATLYWYQQALGQGPEFLTYFNYEAQPDKSGLPSDRFSAERPEGSISTLTIQRTEQRDSAMYRCASSPRTGPHSGTQYFGPGTRLTVL.